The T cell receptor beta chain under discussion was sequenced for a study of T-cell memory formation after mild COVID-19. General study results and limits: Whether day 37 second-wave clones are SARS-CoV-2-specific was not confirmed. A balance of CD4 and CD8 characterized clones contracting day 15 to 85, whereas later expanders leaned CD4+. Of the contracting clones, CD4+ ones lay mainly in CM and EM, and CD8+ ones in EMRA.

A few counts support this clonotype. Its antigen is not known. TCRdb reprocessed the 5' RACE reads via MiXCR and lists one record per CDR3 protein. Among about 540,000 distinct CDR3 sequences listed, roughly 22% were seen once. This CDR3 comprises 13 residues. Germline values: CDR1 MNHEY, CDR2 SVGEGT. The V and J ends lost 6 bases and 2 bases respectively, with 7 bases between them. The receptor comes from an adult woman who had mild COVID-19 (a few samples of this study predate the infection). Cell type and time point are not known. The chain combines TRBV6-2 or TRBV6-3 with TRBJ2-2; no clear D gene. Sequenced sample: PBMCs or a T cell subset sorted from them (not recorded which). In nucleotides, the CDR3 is TGTGCCAGCAGCGGCTTTAACACCGGGGAGCTGTTTTTT. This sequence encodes CASSGFNTGELFF.